The rows below give T cell receptor beta chains drawn from one sample of a study of blood T cell repertoires in COVID-19. Some clones are missing from TCRdb's copy, which holds only in-frame ones; the method was immunoSEQ multiplex PCR. The data contain around 37,000 clones, 90% of them seen just once; the ten biggest clones take up 25% to 30%. Sequencing used peripheral blood. The receptors shown here come from a man aged 60 to 69 with active or convalescent COVID-19. The CDR3 runs from the conserved cysteine through the conserved F or W. D genes are given only for firm matches.

v_call	d_call	j_call	cdr3_aa	cdr3_nt
TRBV9	TRBD2	TRBJ2-7	CASSAGEYEQYF	TGTGCCAGCTCAGCGGGAGAATACGAGCAGTACTTC
TRBV20-1	-	TRBJ2-7	CSASPAGTYEQYF	TGCAGTGCTAGTCCGGCGGGCACCTACGAGCAGTACTTC
TRBV15	-	TRBJ2-4	CATSRDLGDRVIAAAKNIQYF	TGTGCCACCAGCAGAGATCTGGGAGACAGGGTTATAGCGGCAGCCAAAAACATTCAGTACTTC
TRBV9	TRBD2	TRBJ2-3	CASSASGTDTQYF	TGTGCCAGCTCAGCTAGCGGGACAGATACGCAGTATTTT
TRBV30	-	TRBJ1-1	CAWSSVTEAFF	TGTGCCTGGAGTTCGGTAACTGAAGCTTTCTTT
TRBV28	-	TRBJ2-1	CASSSTRSGDGLGSQFF	TGTGCCAGCAGCTCTACACGTAGCGGCGACGGGCTCGGATCGCAGTTCTTC
TRBV10-3	-	TRBJ1-3	CAISERREISGNTIYF	TGTGCCATCAGTGAAAGGAGGGAGATTTCTGGAAACACCATATATTTT
TRBV19	TRBD1	TRBJ2-7	CASSRDRGDSDEQYF	TGTGCCAGTAGTCGTGACAGGGGAGATTCGGACGAGCAGTACTTC
TRBV4-1	TRBD1	TRBJ2-1	CASSQGQGFGEQFF	TGCGCCAGCAGCCAGGGACAGGGGTTCGGTGAGCAGTTCTTC
TRBV5-6	-	TRBJ1-2	CASSLEGLDTTYGYTF	TGTGCCAGCAGCTTGGAGGGTCTGGACACTACCTATGGCTACACCTTC
TRBV2	TRBD2	TRBJ2-3	CASSTERGPTDTQYF	TGTGCCAGCAGTACAGAGCGGGGCCCCACAGATACGCAGTATTTT
TRBV6-5	-	TRBJ1-1	CASRGPPGAFF	TGTGCCAGCAGAGGTCCCCCCGGGGCTTTCTTT
TRBV6-2/TRBV6-3	-	TRBJ2-7	CASSYLASEQYF	TGTGCCAGCAGTTATCTAGCGAGCGAGCAGTACTTC
TRBV19	TRBD1	TRBJ2-2	CASSRQGVTAGELFF	TGTGCCAGTAGTAGACAGGGGGTCACCGCCGGGGAGCTGTTTTTT
TRBV7-9	TRBD2	TRBJ2-2	CASRALAGVATGELFF	TGTGCCAGCAGAGCACTAGCGGGAGTTGCCACCGGGGAGCTGTTTTTT
TRBV7-6	TRBD2	TRBJ2-5	CASSLWLAGETQYF	TGTGCCAGCAGCTTATGGCTAGCGGGGGAGACCCAGTACTTC
TRBV15	TRBD2	TRBJ2-2	CATGEGVAGGAGELFF	TGTGCCACCGGGGAGGGGGTAGCGGGAGGGGCCGGGGAGCTGTTTTTT
TRBV16	TRBD1	TRBJ1-5	CASSPPLYLQGDGDSNQPQHF	TGTGCCAGCAGCCCACCCCTTTACCTCCAGGGGGACGGGGATAGCAATCAGCCCCAGCATTTT
TRBV24-1	TRBD2	TRBJ2-1	CATSGGTRLAEISYNEQFF	TGTGCCACCAGTGGGGGCACCCGACTAGCGGAGATCTCCTACAATGAGCAGTTCTTC
TRBV11-2	-	TRBJ2-7	CASSFPMQGHYEQYF	TGTGCCAGCAGCTTCCCAATGCAGGGACACTACGAGCAGTACTTC
TRBV3-1/TRBV3-2	-	TRBJ1-4	CASSQSEKLFF	TGTGCCAGCAGCCAATCGGAAAAACTGTTTTTT
TRBV3-1/TRBV3-2	-	TRBJ2-1	CASSQDQGRGNEQFF	TGTGCCAGCAGCCAAGATCAGGGCAGGGGTAATGAGCAGTTCTTC
TRBV18	TRBD1	TRBJ2-7	CASSQGTGLYEQYF	TGTGCCAGCTCACAAGGGACAGGGTTATACGAGCAGTACTTC
TRBV15	-	TRBJ1-1	CATSRDGDILNTEAFF	TGTGCCACCAGCAGAGATGGGGACATACTTAACACTGAAGCTTTCTTT
TRBV24-1	-	TRBJ1-2	CATSAVDSDGYTF	TGTGCCACCAGTGCTGTGGACAGCGATGGCTACACCTTC
TRBV4-3	TRBD2	TRBJ2-7	CASSQDRLAGMGGQYF	TGCGCCAGCAGCCAAGATAGACTAGCGGGGATGGGAGGGCAGTACTTC